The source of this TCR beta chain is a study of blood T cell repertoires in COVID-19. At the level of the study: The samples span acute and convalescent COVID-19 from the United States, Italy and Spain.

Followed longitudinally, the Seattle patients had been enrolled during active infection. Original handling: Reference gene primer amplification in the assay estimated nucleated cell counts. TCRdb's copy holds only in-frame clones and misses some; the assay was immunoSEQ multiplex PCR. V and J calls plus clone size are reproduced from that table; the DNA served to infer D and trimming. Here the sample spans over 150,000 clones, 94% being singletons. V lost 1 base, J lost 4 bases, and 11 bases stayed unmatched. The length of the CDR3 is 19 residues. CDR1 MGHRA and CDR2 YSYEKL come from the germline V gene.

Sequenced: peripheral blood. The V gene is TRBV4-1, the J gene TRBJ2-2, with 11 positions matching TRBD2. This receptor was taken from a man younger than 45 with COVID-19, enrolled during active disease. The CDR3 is CASSQAVASGGLGTGELFF. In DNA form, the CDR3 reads TGCGCCAGCAGCCAAGCCGTGGCTAGCGGGGGGTTGGGCACCGGGGAGCTGTTTTTT.